Shown below are 9 T cell receptor beta chains from a single sample sequenced in a study of type 1 regulatory T cells. These receptors are not linked to any known antigen. TCRdb fed the reads into MiXCR, producing one record per CDR3 protein. The sample consists of approximately 14,000 distinct CDR3 sequences, about 13% of them appearing once. Sequenced: cultured T cells, either the whole culture or a sorted T cell fraction (not recorded which). These receptor sequences come from a human donor in good health.

The chain is built from TRBV12-3 or TRBV12-4 and TRBJ1-1, with D possibly TRBD1 on 6 matching bases. The CDR3 has 14 residues. The V and J ends lost 7 bases and 3 bases respectively, with 15 bases between them. The CDR3 DNA follows: TGTGCCAGCACGGGGGTGGGGGCGGACACTGAAGCTTTCTTT. It encodes CASTGVGADTEAFF.

The CDR3: CASSPWDTMNTEAFF. In nucleotides, the CDR3 is TGTGCCAGCAGCCCCTGGGACACTATGAACACTGAAGCTTTCTTT. The chain carries TRBV3-1 and TRBJ1-1, with D perhaps matching TRBD1 (6 bases). Germline V gives CDR1 LGHDT, CDR2 YNNKEL (reference sequence). CDR3 length equals 15 residues. Trimming took off 4 bases at V and 0 bases at J, with 12 bases between the two ends.

This clonotype was observed at least ten times. The V call is TRBV5-1, the J call TRBJ1-4; 9 nucleotides line up with TRBD1. In germline, CDR1 is SGHRS, CDR2 YFSETQ. V shed 4 bases and J 4 bases; nucleotides not matched to a gene: 5. The CDR3 totals 15 residues. As DNA, the CDR3 is TGCGCCAGCAGCAGGGACAGGGCCGTTAATGAAAAACTGTTTTTT. It encodes CASSRDRAVNEKLFF.

This clonotype was recorded many times. This chain uses TRBV7-2 with TRBJ2-1; weak D call: TRBD2 (6 bases). CDR3 length: 13 residues. CDR1 is SGHTA, CDR2 FQGNSA, per germline. Trimming took off 1 base at V and 6 bases at J, with 7 bases between the two ends. The CDR3 spells CASSLVGGNEQFF. CDR3 DNA sequence: TGTGCCAGCAGCTTAGTGGGGGGCAATGAGCAGTTCTTC.

This clonotype was seen ten or more times. The J gene is TRBJ2-7, the V gene TRBV11-3, with TRBD1 matching 9 bases. The V gene's germline CDR1 is SGHNT and CDR2 YENEEA. The V and J ends lost 5 bases and 7 bases, in that order; junction bases with no gene match: 9. The CDR3 is made up of 14 amino acids. For the CDR3, the DNA is TGTGCCAGCAGCACCTCCGGGACAGGGCGGGAGCAGTACTTC. Protein sequence: CASSTSGTGREQYF.

This clonotype showed up many times. The rearrangement joins TRBV15 to TRBJ2-3; D is perhaps TRBD1 or TRBD2 (5 bases each). CDR3 length equals 16 residues. Germline V gene data show CDR1 as LNHNV and CDR2 as YYDKDF (reference sequence). V lost 1 base to trimming and J lost 5 bases, with 16 bases between them. The CDR3 reads CATSRVAGAPGDTQYF. CDR3 nucleotides: TGTGCCACCAGCAGAGTGGCCGGGGCTCCCGGAGATACGCAGTATTTT.

This clonotype was counted only a few times. V gene TRBV14 combines with J gene TRBJ2-1; tentatively, D is TRBD1 (5 bases). Per germline, CDR1 SGHDN and CDR2 FVKESK. V was pared by 2 bases and J by 3 bases, with 11 bases between. This CDR3 is 15 amino acids long. The CDR3 loop is CASSQSTGYYNEQFF. As DNA, the CDR3 is TGTGCCAGCAGCCAATCTACAGGATACTACAATGAGCAGTTCTTC.

Within the sample, this clonotype is medium-sized. The CDR3 protein is CASSPGSGSYEQFF. The CDR3, as DNA: TGTGCCAGCTCACCAGGGAGCGGGAGCTATGAGCAGTTCTTC. This rearrangement joins TRBV18 to TRBJ2-1; 8 positions agree with TRBD2. V was pared by 2 bases and J by 8 bases, with 5 bases of the junction left unmatched. Germline CDR1 KGHSH, CDR2 LQKENI. There are 14 residues in the CDR3.

The V call is TRBV5-4, the J call TRBJ2-1, with 10 bases aligning to TRBD1. Germline lookup yields CDR1 SGHNT and CDR2 YYREEE (reference sequence). This CDR3 has 15 residues. V dropped 1 base and J dropped 8; count of bases not matched to a gene: 6. CDR3 nucleotides: TGTGCCAGCAGCTTGATGCGGGGACAGGGGTATGAGCAGTTCTTC. Its translation is CASSLMRGQGYEQFF.